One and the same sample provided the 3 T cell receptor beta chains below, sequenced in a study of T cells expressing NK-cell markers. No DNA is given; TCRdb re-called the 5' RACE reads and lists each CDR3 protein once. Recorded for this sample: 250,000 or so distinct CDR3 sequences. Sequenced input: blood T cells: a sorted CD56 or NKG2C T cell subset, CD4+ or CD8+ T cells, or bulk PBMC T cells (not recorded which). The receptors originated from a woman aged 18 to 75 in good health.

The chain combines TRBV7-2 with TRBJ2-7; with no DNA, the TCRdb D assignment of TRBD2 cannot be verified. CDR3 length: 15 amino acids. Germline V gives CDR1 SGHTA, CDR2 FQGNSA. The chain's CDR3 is CASSRPGTSSYEQYF. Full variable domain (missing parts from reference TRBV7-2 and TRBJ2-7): GAGVSQSPSNKVTEKGKDVELRCDPISGHTALYWYRQSLGQGLEFLIYFQGNSAPDKSGLPSDRFSAERTGGSVSTLTIQRTQQEDSAVYLCASSRPGTSSYEQYFGPGTRLTVT.

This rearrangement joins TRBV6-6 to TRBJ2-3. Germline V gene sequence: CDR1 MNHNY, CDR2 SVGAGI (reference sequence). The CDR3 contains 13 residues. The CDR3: CASRSSGTDTQYF.

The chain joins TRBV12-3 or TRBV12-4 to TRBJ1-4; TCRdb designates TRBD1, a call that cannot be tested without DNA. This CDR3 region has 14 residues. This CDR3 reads CASSLRQINEKLFF.